This T cell receptor beta chain was recovered during a study of T cell changes during pregnancy in multiple sclerosis. Sequenced by immunoSEQ multiplex PCR; TCRdb stores in-frame clones only, minus some. The top ten hold 19% of the sample, which has 13,000 to 15,000 clones, about 86% seen once. Sequenced material: CD8+ T cells from peripheral blood mononuclear cells, taken in the first trimester of pregnancy. This TCR derives from a female donor with multiple sclerosis, enrolled in a pregnancy study.

The CDR3 spells CAISSGTGGGNTEAFF. The CDR3 DNA sequence: TGTGCCATTTCCTCCGGGACAGGGGGCGGAAACACTGAAGCTTTCTTT. This chain uses TRBV10-3 with TRBJ1-1; 12 bases align to TRBD1. The germline CDR1 and CDR2 sequences are ENHRY and SYGVKD. With 9 bases clipped from V and 2 bases from J, the junction kept 10 bases outside the gene matches. The CDR3 totals 16 residues.